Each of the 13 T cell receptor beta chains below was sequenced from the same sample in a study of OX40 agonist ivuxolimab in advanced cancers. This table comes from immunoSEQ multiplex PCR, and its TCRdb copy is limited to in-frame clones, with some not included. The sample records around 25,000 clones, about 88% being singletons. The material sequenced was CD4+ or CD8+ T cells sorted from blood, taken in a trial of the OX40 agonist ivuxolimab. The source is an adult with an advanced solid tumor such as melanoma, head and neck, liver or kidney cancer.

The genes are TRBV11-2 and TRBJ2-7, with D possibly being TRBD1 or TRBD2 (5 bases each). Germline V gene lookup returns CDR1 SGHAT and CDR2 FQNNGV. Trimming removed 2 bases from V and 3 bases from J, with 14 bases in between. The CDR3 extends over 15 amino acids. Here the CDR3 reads CASSLMFGDLYEQYF. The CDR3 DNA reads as TGTGCCAGCAGCTTAATGTTCGGGGACCTCTACGAGCAGTACTTC. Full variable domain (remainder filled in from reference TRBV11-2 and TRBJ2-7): EAGVAQSPRYKIIEKRQSVAFWCNPISGHATLYWYQQILGQGPKLLIQFQNNGVVDDSQLPKDRFSAERLKGVDSTLKIQPAKLEDSAVYLCASSLMFGDLYEQYFGPGTRLTVT.

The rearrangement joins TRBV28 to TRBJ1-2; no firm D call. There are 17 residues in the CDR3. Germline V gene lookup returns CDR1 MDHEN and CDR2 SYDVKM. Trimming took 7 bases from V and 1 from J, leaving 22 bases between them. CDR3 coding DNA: TGTGCCAGCACTGTTTCCGGGCTTGGGAAGGGTAACTATGGCTACACCTTC. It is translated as CASTVSGLGKGNYGYTF.

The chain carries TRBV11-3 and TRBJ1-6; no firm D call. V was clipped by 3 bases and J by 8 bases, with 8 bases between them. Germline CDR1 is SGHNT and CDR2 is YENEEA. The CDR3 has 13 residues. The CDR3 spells CASSLNSDSPLHF. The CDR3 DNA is TGTGCCAGCAGCTTGAACTCCGATTCACCCCTCCACTTT.

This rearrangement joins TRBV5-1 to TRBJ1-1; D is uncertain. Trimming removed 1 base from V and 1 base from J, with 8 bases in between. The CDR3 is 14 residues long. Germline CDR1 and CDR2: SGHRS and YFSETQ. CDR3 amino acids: CASSLLAGNTEAFF. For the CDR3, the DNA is TGCGCCAGCAGCTTGCTCGCGGGGAACACTGAAGCTTTCTTT.

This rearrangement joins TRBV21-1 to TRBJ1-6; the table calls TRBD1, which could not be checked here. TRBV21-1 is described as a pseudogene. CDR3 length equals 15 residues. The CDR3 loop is CASSKRQGCNSPLHF. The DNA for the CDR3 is TGTGCCAGCAGTAAAAGGCAGGGATGCAATTCACCCCTCCACTTT.

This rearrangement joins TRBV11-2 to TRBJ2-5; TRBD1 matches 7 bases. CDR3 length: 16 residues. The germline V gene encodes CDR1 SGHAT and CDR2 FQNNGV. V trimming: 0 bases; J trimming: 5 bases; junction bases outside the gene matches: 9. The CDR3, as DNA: TGTGCCAGCAGCTTAGACGGGCTAGGGGGCATCGAGACCCAGTACTTC. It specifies CASSLDGLGGIETQYF.

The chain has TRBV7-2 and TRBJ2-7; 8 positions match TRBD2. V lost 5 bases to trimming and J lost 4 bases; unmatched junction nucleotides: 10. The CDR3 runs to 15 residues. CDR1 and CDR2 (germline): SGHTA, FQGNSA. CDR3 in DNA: TGTGCCAGCAGCACAGACAGCGGGAGAGGTTACGAGCAGTACTTC. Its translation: CASSTDSGRGYEQYF.

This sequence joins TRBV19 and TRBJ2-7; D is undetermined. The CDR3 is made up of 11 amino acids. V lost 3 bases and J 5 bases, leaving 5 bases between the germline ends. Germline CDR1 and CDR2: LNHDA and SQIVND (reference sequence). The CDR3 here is CASSIGHEQYF. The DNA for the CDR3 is TGTGCCAGTAGTATCGGTCACGAGCAGTACTTC.

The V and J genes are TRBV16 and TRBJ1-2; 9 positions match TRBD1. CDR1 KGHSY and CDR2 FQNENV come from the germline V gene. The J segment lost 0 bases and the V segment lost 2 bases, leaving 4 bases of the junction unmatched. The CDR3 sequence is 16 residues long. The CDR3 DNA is TGTGCCAGCAGCCAAACAGGGGGCTTAGCTAACTATGGCTACACCTTC. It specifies CASSQTGGLANYGYTF.

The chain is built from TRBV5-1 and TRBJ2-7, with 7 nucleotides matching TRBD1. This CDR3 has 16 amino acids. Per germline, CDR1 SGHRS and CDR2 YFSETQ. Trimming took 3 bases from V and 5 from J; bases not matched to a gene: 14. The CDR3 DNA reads TGCGCCAGCAGCTCACACTACCGGGACAGAGTCAACGAGCAGTACTTC. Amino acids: CASSSHYRDRVNEQYF.

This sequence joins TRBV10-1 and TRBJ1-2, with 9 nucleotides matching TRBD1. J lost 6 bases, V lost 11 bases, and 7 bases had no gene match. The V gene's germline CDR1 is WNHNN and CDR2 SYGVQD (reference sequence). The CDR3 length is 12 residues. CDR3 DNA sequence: TGCGCCCCCCGGGACAGGGAGGATGGCTACACCTTC. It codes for CAPRDREDGYTF.

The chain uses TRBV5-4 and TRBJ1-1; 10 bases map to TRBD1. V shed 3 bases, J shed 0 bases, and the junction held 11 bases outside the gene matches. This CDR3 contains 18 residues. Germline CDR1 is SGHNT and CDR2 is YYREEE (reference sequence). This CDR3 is CASSSRPGTGAMNTEAFF. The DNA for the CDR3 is TGTGCCAGCAGCTCCCGCCCCGGGACAGGGGCGATGAACACTGAAGCTTTCTTT.

The CDR3 sequence is CASSGLARDNEQFF. The CDR3 region has the DNA TGTGCCAGCAGTGGACTAGCGAGGGACAATGAGCAGTTCTTC. The chain employs TRBV6-4 and TRBJ2-1; 8 bases are a match to TRBD2. The CDR3 is made up of 14 amino acids. V gave up 4 bases and J gave up 5 bases; unmatched junction bases: 4. Germline V CDR1 and CDR2: MRHNA, SNTAGT.